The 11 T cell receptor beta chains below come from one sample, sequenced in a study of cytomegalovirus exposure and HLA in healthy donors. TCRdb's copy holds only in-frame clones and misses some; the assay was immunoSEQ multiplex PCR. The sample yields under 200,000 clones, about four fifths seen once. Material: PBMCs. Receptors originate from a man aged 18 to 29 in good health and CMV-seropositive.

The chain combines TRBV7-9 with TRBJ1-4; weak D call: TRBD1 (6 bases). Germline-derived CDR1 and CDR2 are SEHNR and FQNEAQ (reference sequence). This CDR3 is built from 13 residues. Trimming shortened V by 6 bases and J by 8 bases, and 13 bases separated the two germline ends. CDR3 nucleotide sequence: TGTGCCAGCAGTAGGAGGGGGGGAGAAAAACTGTTTTTT. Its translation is CASSRRGGEKLFF.

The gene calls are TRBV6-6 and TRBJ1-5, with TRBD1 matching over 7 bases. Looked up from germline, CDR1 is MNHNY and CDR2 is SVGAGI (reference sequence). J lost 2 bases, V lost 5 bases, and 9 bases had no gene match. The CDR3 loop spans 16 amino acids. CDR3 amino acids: CASSPGGSGGNQPQHF. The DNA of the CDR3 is TGTGCCAGCAGTCCAGGGGGATCGGGGGGCAATCAGCCCCAGCATTTT.

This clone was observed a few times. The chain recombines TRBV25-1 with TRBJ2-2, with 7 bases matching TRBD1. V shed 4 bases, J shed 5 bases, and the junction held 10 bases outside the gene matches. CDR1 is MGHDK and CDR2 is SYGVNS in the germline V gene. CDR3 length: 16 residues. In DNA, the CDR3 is TGTGCCAGCAGTGGGACAGGTCAGGCGTGGACCGGGGAGCTGTTTTTT. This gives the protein CASSGTGQAWTGELFF.

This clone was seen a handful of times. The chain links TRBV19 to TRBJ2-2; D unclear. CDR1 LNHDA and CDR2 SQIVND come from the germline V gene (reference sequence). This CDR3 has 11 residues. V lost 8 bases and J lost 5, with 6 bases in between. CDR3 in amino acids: CASFTTGELFF. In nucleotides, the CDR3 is TGTGCCAGTTTTACTACCGGGGAGCTGTTTTTT.

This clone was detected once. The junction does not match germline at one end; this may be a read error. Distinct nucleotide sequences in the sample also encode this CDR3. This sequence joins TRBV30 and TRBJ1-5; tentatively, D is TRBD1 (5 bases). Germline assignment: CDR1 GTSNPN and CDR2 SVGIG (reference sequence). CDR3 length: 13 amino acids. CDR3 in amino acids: CAWSRQTNQPQHF. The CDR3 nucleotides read TGCGCCTGGAGCCGACAGACAAATCAGCCCCAGCATTTT.

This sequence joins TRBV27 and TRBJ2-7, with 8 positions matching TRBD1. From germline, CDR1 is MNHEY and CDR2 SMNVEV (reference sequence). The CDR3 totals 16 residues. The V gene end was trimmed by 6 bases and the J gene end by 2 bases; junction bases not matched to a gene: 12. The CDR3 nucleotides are TGTGCCAGCAGCCCGACCCCAGGACAGGGACCCTACGAGCAGTACTTC. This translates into CASSPTPGQGPYEQYF.

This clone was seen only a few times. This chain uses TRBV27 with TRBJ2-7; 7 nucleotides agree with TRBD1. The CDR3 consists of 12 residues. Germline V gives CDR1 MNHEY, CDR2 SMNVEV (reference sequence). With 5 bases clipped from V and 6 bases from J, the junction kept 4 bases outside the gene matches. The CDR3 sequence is CASSEYRGEQYF. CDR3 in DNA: TGTGCCAGCAGTGAATACAGGGGCGAGCAGTACTTC.

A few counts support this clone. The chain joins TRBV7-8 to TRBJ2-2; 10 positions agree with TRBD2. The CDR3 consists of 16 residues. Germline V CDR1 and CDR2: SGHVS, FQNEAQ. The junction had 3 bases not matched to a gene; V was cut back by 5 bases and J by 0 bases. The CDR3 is CASSLSGRANTGELFF. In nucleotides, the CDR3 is TGTGCCAGCAGCCTCAGCGGGAGGGCGAACACCGGGGAGCTGTTTTTT.

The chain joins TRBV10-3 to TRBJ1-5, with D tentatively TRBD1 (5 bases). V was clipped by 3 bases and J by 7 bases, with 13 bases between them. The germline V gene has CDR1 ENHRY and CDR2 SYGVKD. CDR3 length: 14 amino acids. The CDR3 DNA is TGTGCCATCAGTGAAGGAGGGGCGCAGCAGCCCCAGCATTTT. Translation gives CAISEGGAQQPQHF.

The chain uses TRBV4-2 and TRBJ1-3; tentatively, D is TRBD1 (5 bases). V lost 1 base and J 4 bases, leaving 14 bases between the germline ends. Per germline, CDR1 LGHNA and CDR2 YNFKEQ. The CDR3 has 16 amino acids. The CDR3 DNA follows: TGTGCCAGCAGCCAAGGCAGGGTGAATCTAGGAAACACCATATATTTT. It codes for CASSQGRVNLGNTIYF.

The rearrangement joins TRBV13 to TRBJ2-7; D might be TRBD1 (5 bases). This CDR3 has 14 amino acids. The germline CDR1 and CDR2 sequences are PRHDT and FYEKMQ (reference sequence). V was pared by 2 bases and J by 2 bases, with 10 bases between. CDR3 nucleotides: TGTGCCAGCAGCTTAACAGGCGAACCCTACGAGCAGTACTTC. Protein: CASSLTGEPYEQYF.